The clone carrying this T cell receptor beta chain has a handful of counts. What it recognizes is unknown. In making TCR beta libraries, quantitative 5'-RACE with molecular barcodes was used. TCRdb re-analysed the 5' RACE reads in MiXCR, keeping a single row per CDR3 protein. The profile shows about 250,000 distinct CDR3 sequences, about 30% of them singletons. These data originate in a study of CD8 T cells in ankylosing spondylitis. General study points: Researchers reportedly found disease-linked clones significantly enriched in matched ankylosing spondylitis synovial fluid. As for the disease-linked clones, they showed a CD8+ phenotype and occurred at relatively low frequencies in peripheral blood. About 8 highly homologous variants made up a TCR beta motif, and this motif appeared characteristic of ankylosing spondylitis blood.

Germline V CDR1 and CDR2: DFQATT, SNEGSKA (reference sequence). CDR3 length: 14 residues. This receptor was obtained from a male donor with ankylosing spondylitis or in good health (not recorded which). This chain joins TRBV20-1 and TRBJ1-5; tentative D call: TRBD1 (6 bases). Material: blood, either unsorted or a sorted T cell fraction (not recorded which). The CDR3 region has the DNA TGCAGGGGAGGCTACAGGGTCGGAAATCAGCCCCAGCATTTT. Its protein is CRGGYRVGNQPQHF.